This is a list of T cell receptor beta chains from one sample in a study of shared clonotypes between healthy human individuals. The repertoire was sequenced with immunoSEQ multiplex PCR; TCRdb's copy has only in-frame clones and lacks some. The sample records roughly 1,600,000 clones, about 98.5% being singletons. Sequenced input: naive CD4+ T cells sorted from blood. Receptors originate from a man in his thirties or forties in good health. Both conserved end residues are part of each CDR3. The order of the fields is J gene, V gene, clone size, D gene, CDR3 DNA, CDR3 protein. D genes are given only for firm matches. Clone size is not always given. Where it is, it says once, few, many or a class for expanded clones.

J gene: TRBJ2-2
V gene: TRBV10-1
clone size: -
D gene: -
CDR3 DNA: TGCGCCAGCAGTGAGTCGAGTGCCGGGGAGCTGTTTTTT
CDR3 protein: CASSESSAGELFF

J gene: TRBJ2-1
V gene: TRBV27
clone size: -
D gene: -
CDR3 DNA: TGTGCCAGCAGCGATACCCGAAGCTCATCCATCGGTGAGCAGTTCTTC
CDR3 protein: CASSDTRSSSIGEQFF

J gene: TRBJ2-7
V gene: TRBV28
clone size: -
D gene: TRBD2
CDR3 DNA: TGTGCCAGCAGTCCAGGGACGCCCAAGGTGGCTAGCGGGAGTGGGAGGGAGCAGTACTTC
CDR3 protein: CASSPGTPKVASGSGREQYF

J gene: TRBJ1-4
V gene: TRBV7-6
clone size: -
D gene: -
CDR3 DNA: TGTGCCAGCAGCGCGGGGGGGGTTTCCGGGATTAATGAAAAACTGTTTTTT
CDR3 protein: CASSAGGVSGINEKLFF

J gene: TRBJ2-3
V gene: TRBV11-3
clone size: -
D gene: -
CDR3 DNA: TGTGCCAGCAGCTTAGGCGGGACAGATACGCAGTATTTT
CDR3 protein: CASSLGGTDTQYF

J gene: TRBJ1-2
V gene: TRBV7-9
clone size: once
D gene: -
CDR3 DNA: TGTGCCAGCAGCTTAGGGGTTGGAGCTAACTATGGCTACACCTTC
CDR3 protein: CASSLGVGANYGYTF

J gene: TRBJ2-7
V gene: TRBV27
clone size: -
D gene: -
CDR3 DNA: TGTGCCAGCAGTTTCAGGCCCGGGAGCTCCTACGAGCAGTACTTC
CDR3 protein: CASSFRPGSSYEQYF

J gene: TRBJ2-6
V gene: TRBV13
clone size: -
D gene: -
CDR3 DNA: TGTGCCAGCAGCCCCCGGAGGGGGCTTCTCTCTGGGGCCAACGTCCTGACTTTC
CDR3 protein: CASSPRRGLLSGANVLTF

J gene: TRBJ2-1
V gene: TRBV9
clone size: -
D gene: -
CDR3 DNA: TGTGCCAGCAGCGTAGAGGACTCAAGGGGTGAGCAGTTCTTC
CDR3 protein: CASSVEDSRGEQFF

J gene: TRBJ2-1
V gene: TRBV28
clone size: -
D gene: TRBD2
CDR3 DNA: TGTGCCAGCAGTTGGGACTACTACAATGAGCAGTTCTTC
CDR3 protein: CASSWDYYNEQFF

J gene: TRBJ2-5
V gene: TRBV28
clone size: -
D gene: TRBD2
CDR3 DNA: TGTGCCAGCAGAAATGGCGGGAGGGTTTGGGAGACCCAGTACTTC
CDR3 protein: CASRNGGRVWETQYF

J gene: TRBJ1-1
V gene: TRBV28
clone size: once
D gene: -
CDR3 DNA: TGTGCCAGCAGTTTAGTGAGGCCGGAGCCTGAAGCTTTCTTT
CDR3 protein: CASSLVRPEPEAFF

J gene: TRBJ1-2
V gene: TRBV10-3
clone size: -
D gene: -
CDR3 DNA: TGTGCCATCAGTGAGTCGAGGTCAGGTCCTTCTGCGGATGGCTACACCTTC
CDR3 protein: CAISESRSGPSADGYTF

J gene: TRBJ2-1
V gene: TRBV2
clone size: -
D gene: TRBD2
CDR3 DNA: TGTGCCAGCAGTCCCGTTAGTAGCGGGAGTCCCGTCGGGGGTTACAATGAGCAGTTCTTC
CDR3 protein: CASSPVSSGSPVGGYNEQFF

J gene: TRBJ2-1
V gene: TRBV7-8
clone size: -
D gene: -
CDR3 DNA: TGTGCCAGCAGCCGTGGAGCGGGACACGAGCAGTTCTTC
CDR3 protein: CASSRGAGHEQFF

J gene: TRBJ2-1
V gene: TRBV9
clone size: -
D gene: TRBD1
CDR3 DNA: TGTGCCAGCAGCGTAGCCCCAGGGGGCTCCTACAATGAGCAGTTCTTC
CDR3 protein: CASSVAPGGSYNEQFF

J gene: TRBJ2-1
V gene: TRBV7-8
clone size: -
D gene: -
CDR3 DNA: TGTGCCAGCAGCTTAGCGTTACAGGGCAATGAGCAGTTCTTC
CDR3 protein: CASSLALQGNEQFF

J gene: TRBJ2-3
V gene: TRBV13
clone size: -
D gene: -
CDR3 DNA: TGTGCCAGCAGCATCGTCTTGTGGGGGAGATCGACAGATACGCAGTATTTT
CDR3 protein: CASSIVLWGRSTDTQYF

J gene: TRBJ2-2
V gene: TRBV19
clone size: -
D gene: TRBD1
CDR3 DNA: TGTGCCAGTAGTATAGTACAGGGGACGAACACCGGGGAGCTGTTTTTT
CDR3 protein: CASSIVQGTNTGELFF

J gene: TRBJ2-1
V gene: TRBV28
clone size: -
D gene: -
CDR3 DNA: TGTGCCAGCAGTAAGGAACCTTGGGATGAGCAGTTCTTC
CDR3 protein: CASSKEPWDEQFF

J gene: TRBJ2-7
V gene: TRBV2
clone size: -
D gene: -
CDR3 DNA: TGTGCCAGCAGGGGACCTCAATCCTACGAGCAGTACTTC
CDR3 protein: CASRGPQSYEQYF

J gene: TRBJ1-1
V gene: TRBV5-4
clone size: -
D gene: TRBD1
CDR3 DNA: TGTGCCAGCAGCTTGAGTCGGCCAGGGGGGACTGAAGCTTTCTTT
CDR3 protein: CASSLSRPGGTEAFF

J gene: TRBJ2-7
V gene: TRBV5-1
clone size: -
D gene: -
CDR3 DNA: TGCGCCAGCAGCTTCGGGACGGGCTACGAGCAGTACTTC
CDR3 protein: CASSFGTGYEQYF

J gene: TRBJ1-2
V gene: TRBV19
clone size: -
D gene: -
CDR3 DNA: TGTGCCAGTATCGAAGGAAGGGGAGACTATGGCTACACCTTC
CDR3 protein: CASIEGRGDYGYTF

J gene: TRBJ1-1
V gene: TRBV6-6
clone size: -
D gene: -
CDR3 DNA: TGTGCCAGCAGGGGTTTGAACACTGAAGCTTTCTTT
CDR3 protein: CASRGLNTEAFF

J gene: TRBJ1-1
V gene: TRBV6-4
clone size: -
D gene: -
CDR3 DNA: TGTGCCAGCAGTGATACCACTCAGAACACTGAAGCTTTCTTT
CDR3 protein: CASSDTTQNTEAFF

J gene: TRBJ2-1
V gene: TRBV5-4
clone size: -
D gene: TRBD1
CDR3 DNA: TGTGCCAGCACCAAGACAGGGGCGTCCTACAATGAGCAGTTCTTC
CDR3 protein: CASTKTGASYNEQFF

J gene: TRBJ2-7
V gene: TRBV5-4
clone size: -
D gene: -
CDR3 DNA: TGTGCCAGCAGCTTGGCTGGGGGTTGGGAGCAGTACTTC
CDR3 protein: CASSLAGGWEQYF

J gene: TRBJ1-5
V gene: TRBV6-5
clone size: once
D gene: -
CDR3 DNA: TGTGCCAGCAGCACAGGGTTTAGCAATCAGCCCCAGCATTTT
CDR3 protein: CASSTGFSNQPQHF

J gene: TRBJ1-1
V gene: TRBV2
clone size: -
D gene: -
CDR3 DNA: TGTGCCAGCAGTGAGTTCTGGGGAGAGGGAGCTTTCTTT
CDR3 protein: CASSEFWGEGAFF

J gene: TRBJ2-5
V gene: TRBV7-6
clone size: -
D gene: TRBD2
CDR3 DNA: TGTGCCAGCAGCCCGAAGGGAGGGAAAGAGACCCAGTACTTC
CDR3 protein: CASSPKGGKETQYF

J gene: TRBJ2-3
V gene: TRBV7-2
clone size: -
D gene: TRBD2
CDR3 DNA: TGTGCCAGCAGCTTGCTAGCGGGAGGGCCAGATACGCAGTATTTT
CDR3 protein: CASSLLAGGPDTQYF

J gene: TRBJ1-2
V gene: TRBV6-5
clone size: -
D gene: -
CDR3 DNA: TGTGCCAGCAGTTACTCGACGGGGAACTATGGCTACACCTTC
CDR3 protein: CASSYSTGNYGYTF

J gene: TRBJ1-5
V gene: TRBV18
clone size: -
D gene: -
CDR3 DNA: TGTGCCAGCTCACCTGGGAGGGGGGAGCAGCCCCAGCATTTT
CDR3 protein: CASSPGRGEQPQHF

J gene: TRBJ1-5
V gene: TRBV6-1
clone size: -
D gene: -
CDR3 DNA: TGTGCCAGCAGTGAGAACTACTATAGCAATCAGCCCCAGCATTTT
CDR3 protein: CASSENYYSNQPQHF

J gene: TRBJ2-1
V gene: TRBV6-6
clone size: -
D gene: -
CDR3 DNA: TGTGCCAGCAGCCCCGGCAGCTCCTACAATGAGCAGTTCTTC
CDR3 protein: CASSPGSSYNEQFF

J gene: TRBJ2-7
V gene: TRBV27
clone size: -
D gene: TRBD2
CDR3 DNA: TGTGCCAGCAGTTTAGGAGCGGGAGGCTACGAGCAGTACTTC
CDR3 protein: CASSLGAGGYEQYF

J gene: TRBJ1-5
V gene: TRBV30
clone size: -
D gene: -
CDR3 DNA: TGTGCCTGGAGTGTACCGAGGGAGCCCCAGCATTTT
CDR3 protein: CAWSVPREPQHF

J gene: TRBJ2-3
V gene: TRBV7-9
clone size: once
D gene: TRBD1
CDR3 DNA: TGTGCCAGCAGCTTAGCGGATAGGACAGGGGTCGATACGCAGTATTTT
CDR3 protein: CASSLADRTGVDTQYF

J gene: TRBJ2-1
V gene: TRBV7-9
clone size: -
D gene: TRBD2
CDR3 DNA: TGTGCCAGCAGCCGCACTAGCGGGGGTATCGATGAGCAGTTCTTC
CDR3 protein: CASSRTSGGIDEQFF

J gene: TRBJ2-3
V gene: TRBV5-1
clone size: -
D gene: TRBD2
CDR3 DNA: TGCGCCAGCAGAATGACTAGCGGGGGCCTCCCAGATACGCAGTATTTT
CDR3 protein: CASRMTSGGLPDTQYF

J gene: TRBJ2-7
V gene: TRBV7-2
clone size: -
D gene: -
CDR3 DNA: TGTGCCAGCGCGACCTCTTTACCCCAGAGGGAGCAGTACTTC
CDR3 protein: CASATSLPQREQYF

J gene: TRBJ2-7
V gene: TRBV6-6
clone size: -
D gene: -
CDR3 DNA: TGTGCCAGCAGTTTAGACGGGAGCTCCTACGAGCAGTACTTC
CDR3 protein: CASSLDGSSYEQYF

J gene: TRBJ2-1
V gene: TRBV29-1
clone size: -
D gene: -
CDR3 DNA: TGCAGCGTTGAGGCTAGCCCGATTGGCAAAGAGCAGTTCTTC
CDR3 protein: CSVEASPIGKEQFF

J gene: TRBJ2-2
V gene: TRBV6-1
clone size: -
D gene: -
CDR3 DNA: TGTGCCAGCAGTCCCCTCCCGGGAACCGGGGAGCTGTTTTTT
CDR3 protein: CASSPLPGTGELFF

J gene: TRBJ1-1
V gene: TRBV9
clone size: -
D gene: -
CDR3 DNA: TGTGCCAGCAGCTGGGAGCGGCACACTGAAGCTTTCTTT
CDR3 protein: CASSWERHTEAFF